The 22 T cell receptor beta chains below were found in one sample sequenced in a study of OX40 agonist ivuxolimab in advanced cancers. Only in-frame clones appear in the TCRdb table, and some are missing; sequencing was by immunoSEQ multiplex PCR. The repertoire holds over 85,000 clones, with about 86% as singletons. Material: CD4+ or CD8+ T cells sorted from blood, obtained in a trial of the OX40 agonist ivuxolimab. The receptors shown here come from an adult with an advanced solid tumor such as melanoma, head and neck, liver or kidney cancer.

The chain has TRBV7-3 and TRBJ2-3, with 7 bases matching TRBD2. The CDR3 is 16 amino acids. The germline CDR1 and CDR2 sequences are SGHTA and FQGTGA. Losses at the gene ends were 1 base for V and 5 bases for J; bases not matched to a gene: 9. The CDR3, as DNA: TGTGCCAGCAGCTTAAAGGGCGGGAGACGTAGAGATACGCAGTATTTT. Translation: CASSLKGGRRRDTQYF.

The V and J genes are TRBV4-3 and TRBJ2-3; the D gene is possibly TRBD1 (6 bases). The CDR3 is made up of 13 amino acids. CDR1 LGHNA and CDR2 YSLEER come from the germline V gene. With 8 bases removed from V and 5 bases from J, the gap between germline ends came to 14 bases. CDR3 sequence: CASSTGIRDTQYF. The CDR3 nucleotides read TGCGCCAGCTCAACAGGGATACGAGATACGCAGTATTTT.

The chain is built from TRBV27 and TRBJ2-7, with 8 positions matching TRBD2. From germline, CDR1 is MNHEY and CDR2 SMNVEV (reference sequence). This CDR3 is 14 amino acids long. The V segment lost 6 bases and the J segment 3 bases; nucleotides outside the gene matches: 7. CDR3 in amino acids: CASSPGGGLYEQYF. CDR3 DNA sequence: TGTGCCAGCAGCCCCGGGGGGGGGCTCTACGAGCAGTACTTC.

This clone was recorded a few times. The gene calls are TRBV7-2 and TRBJ2-5; 8 positions agree with TRBD1. The V and J ends lost 3 bases and 4 bases, in that order; junction bases with no gene match: 4. The CDR3 sequence is 14 residues long. Germline assignment: CDR1 SGHTA and CDR2 FQGNSA. The CDR3 loop reads CASSFAGGGETQYF. The CDR3 DNA follows: TGTGCCAGCAGCTTCGCAGGGGGCGGAGAGACCCAGTACTTC.

CDR3: CASIASVSNTGELFF. Written as DNA, the CDR3 is TGTGCCAGCATTGCTAGCGTATCGAACACCGGGGAGCTGTTTTTT. V usage is TRBV2 and J usage is TRBJ2-2; perhaps TRBD2 as D (6 bases). V was trimmed by 7 bases and J by 0 bases, leaving 12 bases between them. CDR3 length: 15 residues. Germline lookup yields CDR1 SNHLY and CDR2 FYNNEI.

The chain recombines TRBV15 with TRBJ2-2; D gene unclear. This CDR3 contains 16 residues. Germline CDR1 and CDR2: LNHNV and YYDKDF (reference sequence). V was pared by 0 bases and J by 2 bases, with 10 bases between. CDR3 residues: CATSRDMNSNTGELFF. For the CDR3, the DNA is TGTGCCACCAGCAGAGATATGAACAGCAACACCGGGGAGCTGTTTTTT.

The chain carries TRBV15 and TRBJ2-7; D remains unclear. The CDR3 covers 14 residues. V lost 5 bases and J lost 5, with 16 bases in between. Per the germline V gene, CDR1 is LNHNV and CDR2 is YYDKDF (reference sequence). The CDR3 DNA reads as TGTGCCACCAGCTCCTCAATGAGCCGAGACGAGCAGTACTTC. The encoded protein is CATSSSMSRDEQYF.

The gene calls are TRBV28 and TRBJ1-2; possible D gene TRBD1, 5 bases. V dropped 2 bases and J dropped 2 bases, with 12 bases sitting between them. Germline V gives CDR1 MDHEN, CDR2 SYDVKM. The CDR3 spans 15 residues. The CDR3 sequence is CASSLQAGGNYGYTF. CDR3 coding DNA: TGTGCCAGCAGTTTACAGGCGGGGGGGAACTATGGCTACACCTTC.

The chain couples TRBV19 to TRBJ1-3; 8 nucleotides line up with TRBD1. Germline-derived CDR1 and CDR2 are LNHDA and SQIVND (reference sequence). The CDR3 sequence is 14 residues long. The V segment lost 3 bases and the J segment 5 bases; nucleotides outside the gene matches: 3. CDR3 sequence (DNA): TGTGCCAGTAGTATCAGGGACAGGCGAAACACCATATATTTT. It is translated as CASSIRDRRNTIYF.

The sample holds a few counts of this clone. The rearrangement links TRBV30 to TRBJ1-1; D is possibly TRBD1 (6 bases). Per the germline V gene, CDR1 is GTSNPN and CDR2 is SVGIG (reference sequence). This CDR3 is 13 amino acids long. Trimming shortened V by 6 bases and J by 0 bases, and 11 bases separated the two germline ends. DNA for the CDR3: TGTGCCTGCAGACAGGATATGAACACTGAAGCTTTCTTT. Encoded protein: CACRQDMNTEAFF.

V and J are TRBV7-8 and TRBJ2-7, with D possibly TRBD2 on 5 matching bases. The CDR3 extends over 17 amino acids. Trimming cost V 1 base and J 1 base, with 17 bases left between them. Germline V gene data show CDR1 as SGHVS and CDR2 as FQNEAQ. The CDR3 sequence: CASSLEEGPSGSYEQYF. The DNA of the CDR3 is TGTGCCAGCAGCTTAGAAGAGGGCCCGTCTGGATCCTACGAGCAGTACTTC.

The chain joins TRBV25-1 to TRBJ2-1, with 7 bases identical to TRBD1. After removal of 4 bases from V and 7 bases from J, the junction contained 4 bases not matched to a gene. Germline CDR1 and CDR2: MGHDK and SYGVNS. The length of the CDR3 is 13 residues. The CDR3 sequence: CASSGQGGNEQFF. The CDR3 bases are TGTGCCAGCAGTGGACAGGGTGGAAATGAGCAGTTCTTC.

The chain joins TRBV5-1 to TRBJ2-7; unclear D gene. There are 15 residues in the CDR3. Trimming left V 3 bases short and J 6 bases short, with 19 bases between. Germline V CDR1 and CDR2: SGHRS, YFSETQ. CDR3 sequence: CASSWTSRSGGEQYF. The CDR3 DNA reads as TGCGCCAGCAGCTGGACCTCGAGGTCGGGTGGCGAGCAGTACTTC.

The J gene is TRBJ1-1, the V gene TRBV29-1; 7 positions agree with TRBD1. Per the germline V gene, CDR1 is SQVTM and CDR2 is ANQGSEA. Trimming took 5 bases from V and 2 from J; bases not matched to a gene: 2. The CDR3 totals 12 residues. The CDR3 DNA reads TGCAGCGTTCGACAGGGAAACACTGAAGCTTTCTTT. Translation gives CSVRQGNTEAFF.

V and J are TRBV28 and TRBJ1-5; D gene unclear. There are 13 residues in the CDR3. Looked up from germline, CDR1 is MDHEN and CDR2 is SYDVKM. Trimming pared 3 bases from V and 6 bases from J, leaving 9 bases between. This chain's CDR3 is CASSFKLGQPQHF. CDR3 DNA: TGTGCCAGCAGTTTTAAGCTGGGTCAGCCCCAGCATTTT.

There are a few counts of this clone. This sequence joins TRBV18 and TRBJ2-1; no firm D call. This CDR3 comprises 15 residues. Germline V gene data show CDR1 as KGHSH and CDR2 as LQKENI. V was pared by 3 bases and J by 1 base, with 10 bases between. The CDR3 DNA reads TGTGCCAGCTCACCGAGGCCACGGTCCTACAATGAGCAGTTCTTC. This translates into CASSPRPRSYNEQFF.

The chain recombines TRBV14 with TRBJ2-5, with 9 bases fitting TRBD1. Germline CDR1 reads SGHDN; CDR2 reads FVKESK. The V and J ends lost 4 bases and 5 bases, in that order; junction bases with no gene match: 8. The CDR3 totals 15 residues. The CDR3 nucleotides read TGTGCCAGCAGCCGCGGGACAGGGTCTGACGAGACCCAGTACTTC. Translation: CASSRGTGSDETQYF.

The rearrangement uses TRBV7-2 and TRBJ2-6; D not resolved. Trimming cost V 5 bases and J 1 base, with 12 bases left between them. From germline, CDR1 is SGHTA and CDR2 FQGNSA. This CDR3 is built from 16 residues. The CDR3 coding sequence is TGTGCCAGCAGCCCCTTGCCCCTGTCTGGGGCCAACGTCCTGACTTTC. Its protein product is CASSPLPLSGANVLTF.

The genes are TRBV5-5 and TRBJ1-4; D may be TRBD1 (5 bases). Germline V lookup: CDR1 SGHKS, CDR2 YYEKEE (reference sequence). Trimming removed 0 bases from V and 1 base from J, with 13 bases in between. The CDR3 consists of 17 residues. The CDR3 sequence: CASSLGQLLGTNEKLFF. The CDR3 DNA reads as TGTGCCAGCAGCTTGGGACAGCTACTAGGAACTAATGAAAAACTGTTTTTT. Based on the CDR3 plus reference TRBV5-5 and TRBJ1-4, the full variable domain is DAGVTQSPTHLIKTRGQQVTLRCSPISGHKSVSWYQQVLGQGPQFIFQYYEKEERGRGNFPDRFSARQFPNYSSELNVNALLLGDSALYLCASSLGQLLGTNEKLFFGSGTQLSVL.

This clone was seen a few times. Other DNA variants within this sample encode the same CDR3. The V call is TRBV7-2, the J call TRBJ1-2, with D possibly TRBD1 on 6 matching bases. CDR1 SGHTA and CDR2 FQGNSA come from the germline V gene. Trimming removed 4 bases at V and 3 bases at J, with 12 bases between. The CDR3 is 14 amino acids. The CDR3 region has the DNA TGTGCCAGCAGCTCCGGAACAGGGCACTATGGCTACACCTTC. Amino acids: CASSSGTGHYGYTF.

CDR3 nucleotide sequence: TGCGCCAGCAGCCAAGCCGGGTCCACAGGAGATACGCAGTATTTT. Protein: CASSQAGSTGDTQYF. The chain recombines TRBV4-1 with TRBJ2-3; a possible D gene is TRBD1 (5 bases). The CDR3 runs to 15 residues. Germline values: CDR1 MGHRA, CDR2 YSYEKL. Trimming pared 1 base from V and 5 bases from J, leaving 13 bases between.

The genes are TRBV7-2 and TRBJ2-5; 11 nucleotides agree with TRBD2. V trimming: 5 bases; J trimming: 4 bases; junction bases outside the gene matches: 6. There are 15 residues in the CDR3. Per germline, CDR1 SGHTA and CDR2 FQGNSA. The CDR3 region has the DNA TGTGCCAGCAGCCCCTACGGGACTAGCGGAGAGACCCAGTACTTC. Residues: CASSPYGTSGETQYF.